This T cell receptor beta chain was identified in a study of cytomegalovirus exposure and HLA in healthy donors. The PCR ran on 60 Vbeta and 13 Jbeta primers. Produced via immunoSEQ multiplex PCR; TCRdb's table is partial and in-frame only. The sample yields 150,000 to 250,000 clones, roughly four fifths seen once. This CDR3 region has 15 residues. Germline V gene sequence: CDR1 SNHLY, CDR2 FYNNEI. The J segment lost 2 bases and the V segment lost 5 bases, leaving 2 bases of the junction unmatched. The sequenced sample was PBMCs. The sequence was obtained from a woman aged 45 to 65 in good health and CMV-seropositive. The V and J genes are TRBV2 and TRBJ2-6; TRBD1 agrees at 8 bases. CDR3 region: CASSPDRAGANVLTF. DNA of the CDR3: TGTGCCAGCAGTCCGGACAGGGCTGGGGCCAACGTCCTGACTTTC.